The clone carrying this T cell receptor beta chain was counted ten times or more. This entry is derived from a study of low-dose radiotherapy and immunotherapy resistance in tumors. Study overall: A total of 6.5 Gy was given to Cohort 1 as 0.5 Gy per fraction every 2 weeks.

Described time point: after trial treatment. As to treatment: LDRT plus nivolumab, ipilimumab, low-dose cyclophosphamide and aspirin (RACIN trial). The CDR3 has 12 amino acids. The ends were cut back, 2 bases at V and 6 bases at J, with 5 bases in the middle. Germline V gene sequence: CDR1 MNHEY, CDR2 SVGEGT. TRAV and TRBV primers primed cDNA for both TCRalpha and TCRbeta. A roughly 19-cycle PCR with a constant-region primer and V-primer adapter amplified TCRs. TCRdb fed the reads into MiXCR, producing one record per CDR3 protein. This table holds 75,000 to 95,000 distinct CDR3 sequences, 20% to 25% found once.

The TCR originated in a female donor with ovarian cancer. The chain links TRBV6-2 or TRBV6-3 to TRBJ2-4; D not certain. This specimen was PBMCs, taken after low-dose radiotherapy plus immunotherapy. This CDR3 is CASSYQRNIQYF. As DNA, the CDR3 is TGTGCCAGCAGTTACCAGAGAAACATTCAGTACTTC.